These 5 T cell receptor beta chains share one sample of origin, sequenced in a study of cytomegalovirus exposure and HLA in healthy donors. With 60 Vbeta and 13 Jbeta primers, the PCR was carried out. Clones were read by immunoSEQ multiplex PCR, and TCRdb kept only the in-frame ones, dropping some. In the table there are tens of thousands of clones, over 90% of which are singletons. Sequencing was carried out using PBMCs. All receptors come from a woman aged 18-30 years in good health and CMV-seronegative.

This rearrangement joins TRBV6-5 to TRBJ1-1; tentatively, D is TRBD1 (5 bases). Trimming removed 0 bases at V and 5 bases at J, with 13 bases between. The CDR3 totals 15 residues. From germline, CDR1 is MNHEY and CDR2 SVGAGI. CDR3 bases: TGTGCCAGCAGTTACTCAGGGGCGCCAGGGACTGAAGCTTTCTTT. Translation: CASSYSGAPGTEAFF.

V and J are TRBV29-1 and TRBJ2-3; 8 bases agree with TRBD1. In germline, CDR1 is SQVTM, CDR2 ANQGSEA. The CDR3 runs to 17 residues. With 6 bases clipped from V and 1 base from J, the junction kept 15 bases outside the gene matches. DNA for the CDR3: TGCAGCGTAGCCAGGGACAGGAGCCTTTTTCGCACAGATACGCAGTATTTT. Translated: CSVARDRSLFRTDTQYF.

The chain uses TRBV19 and TRBJ2-5, with D maybe TRBD2 (6 bases). V was clipped by 8 bases and J by 2 bases, with 15 bases between them. CDR3 length: 14 residues. Germline V gene lookup returns CDR1 LNHDA and CDR2 SQIVND (reference sequence). CDR3 amino acids: CASSREMIQETQYF. The CDR3 DNA reads as TGTGCCAGTTCACGGGAGATGATACAAGAGACCCAGTACTTC.

J is TRBJ2-7 and V is TRBV7-3; D unresolved. V lost 2 bases, J lost 2 bases, and 10 bases lay in between. This CDR3 has 14 amino acids. Germline CDR1 is SGHTA and CDR2 is FQGTGA. This CDR3 reads CASSLGRFPYEQYF. For the CDR3, the DNA is TGTGCCAGCAGCTTAGGCAGGTTCCCCTACGAGCAGTACTTC.

The chain joins TRBV28 to TRBJ2-3; 8 positions match TRBD2. Losses at the gene ends were 3 bases for V and 0 bases for J; bases not matched to a gene: 2. The length of the CDR3 is 15 residues. Germline assignment: CDR1 MDHEN and CDR2 SYDVKM. The CDR3 reads CASSLTSDSTDTQYF. The CDR3 DNA reads TGTGCCAGCAGTTTGACTAGCGATAGCACAGATACGCAGTATTTT.